The clone carrying this T cell receptor (beta chain) was seen at least ten times. A duration under 3 months, NOSPECS ≥4, CAS ≥3 and moderate-to-severe activity characterized the donors with ophthalmopathy. Pregnant or lactating patients and those with other autoimmune diseases or uncontrolled infections were excluded. Sampling approximately 11 ml of fresh peripheral blood provided the PBMCs. This record belongs to a study of Graves' ophthalmopathy and Graves' hyperthyroidism. The authors amplified TCR beta CDR3 regions, and they did so from RNA transcripts for repertoire sequencing. HTBI primers primed a first-round RT-PCR, and a second-round multiplex PCR followed. TCRdb re-derived calls from the multiplex PCR reads in MiXCR, one entry per CDR3 protein. The sample has some 160,000 distinct CDR3 sequences, 35% to 45% seen once. Deletions cut 3 bases from V and 4 bases from J, with 10 bases between. The CDR3 is made up of 13 amino acids. The germline V gene encodes CDR1 MDHEN and CDR2 SYDVKM.

What was sequenced was peripheral blood. The rearrangement joins TRBV28 to TRBJ2-7; D is unclear. The sequence was obtained from a man aged 30-40 years with Graves' ophthalmopathy. The CDR3 nucleotides read TGTGCCAGCAGTTTGGGCTTCCAATACGAGCAGTACTTC. Encoded protein: CASSLGFQYEQYF.